The 8 T cell receptor beta chains below were found in one sample sequenced in a study of early T cells in non-severe SARS-CoV-2 infection. Each CDR3 protein gets one entry after TCRdb re-called the 5' RACE reads with MiXCR. The table records more than 20,000 distinct CDR3 sequences, 4.5% to 7% of them present only once. Sequenced material: whole blood. Receptor source: an adult who was a healthcare worker with PCR-confirmed SARS-CoV-2 infection or an uninfected control (not recorded which).

The table lists this clonotype with a few counts. The V and J genes are TRBV5-1 and TRBJ2-7, with D possibly called TRBD1 or TRBD2 (5 bases each). Trimming cost V 4 bases and J 5 bases, with 19 bases left between them. The CDR3 extends over 15 amino acids. From germline, CDR1 is SGHRS and CDR2 YFSETQ. In DNA form, the CDR3 reads TGCGCCAGCAGCCTCGAAGGGACCCAGAGCCACGAGCAGTACTTC. This encodes CASSLEGTQSHEQYF.

This clonotype was seen at least ten times. V is TRBV28 and J is TRBJ1-1, with D maybe TRBD1 (5 bases). This CDR3 is 15 amino acids long. From germline, CDR1 is MDHEN and CDR2 SYDVKM. V lost 4 bases, J lost 3 bases, and 15 bases lay in between. The DNA of the CDR3 is TGTGCCAGCAGTTCCCCAAGGGGTGGGGACACTGAAGCTTTCTTT. It yields the protein CASSSPRGGDTEAFF.

The gene calls are TRBV7-2 and TRBJ2-3; 13 bases agree with TRBD2. Losses at the gene ends were 3 bases for V and 0 bases for J; bases not matched to a gene: 9. Per germline, CDR1 SGHTA and CDR2 FQGNSA. The CDR3 sequence is 19 residues long. The CDR3 DNA sequence: TGTGCCAGCAGCTTGCCCGGGACTAGCGGGGCTTCTAGCACAGATACGCAGTATTTT. Translating gives CASSLPGTSGASSTDTQYF.

This clonotype has at least ten counts. This chain links TRBV5-1 with TRBJ2-3, with D possibly matching TRBD1 (6 bases). Germline CDR1 reads SGHRS; CDR2 reads YFSETQ. V dropped 6 bases and J dropped 6 bases, with 14 bases sitting between them. This CDR3 is 13 amino acids long. The CDR3: CASTETGWDTQYF. The CDR3 DNA sequence: TGCGCCAGCACGGAGACAGGCTGGGATACGCAGTATTTT.

In the case of this clonotype: A much more abundant neighbour one base away suggests this may be a read error. The rearrangement uses TRBV7-2 and TRBJ1-3; D uncertain. The CDR3 has 13 residues. Per germline, CDR1 SGHTA and CDR2 FQGNSA. The CDR3, as DNA: TGTGCCAACAGCCTTACCCCTGGAAACACCATATATTTT. Encoded protein: CANSLTPGNTIYF.

Many counts were recorded for this clonotype. The chain is built from TRBV18 and TRBJ2-1; D call uncertain. V lost 2 bases and J lost 4, with 6 bases in between. Germline V lookup: CDR1 KGHSH, CDR2 LQKENI. The CDR3 length is 13 residues. In nucleotides, the CDR3 is TGTGCCAGCTCACCAGGCCAGTACAATGAGCAGTTCTTC. Amino acids: CASSPGQYNEQFF.

This clonotype was observed many times. The V gene is TRBV11-2, the J gene TRBJ2-2; D gene unclear. The CDR3 contains 16 residues. Germline CDR1 and CDR2: SGHAT and FQNNGV. V was pared by 3 bases and J by 8 bases, with 19 bases between. In nucleotides, the CDR3 is TGTGCCAGCAGCTTTTTTCTCACTTCCGCCATGGGGGAGCTGTTTTTT. It encodes CASSFFLTSAMGELFF.

The chain couples TRBV27 to TRBJ2-4; D might be TRBD1 (6 bases). V dropped 4 bases and J dropped 0 bases, with 13 bases sitting between them. Per germline, CDR1 MNHEY and CDR2 SMNVEV (reference sequence). There are 16 residues in the CDR3. The CDR3 DNA reads as TGTGCCAGCAGTTCGAGGGGGAGTGGAGCCAAAAACATTCAGTACTTC. Residues: CASSSRGSGAKNIQYF.